This T cell receptor beta chain was sequenced for a study of T cells in Graves' hyperthyroidism and ophthalmopathy. About this clonotype: Antigen specificity is unknown.

Amplification of TCR beta CDR3 regions used RNA as the template. With the HTBI primer set, the TCR CDR3 went through a first round of RT-PCR. Each CDR3 protein gets one entry after TCRdb re-called the multiplex PCR reads with MiXCR. The data contain some 210,000 distinct CDR3 sequences, roughly 18% of them singletons. Study results and caveats: Stable hyperthyroidism was told apart from ophthalmopathy by a model built on 13 V-J features. Ophthalmopathy onset followed model prediction by a median about seven months.

Germline CDR1 reads SEHNR; CDR2 reads FQNEAQ (reference sequence). Trimming cost V 3 bases and J 2 bases, with 14 bases left between them. CDR3 length: 16 residues. Approximately 9.3 ml of fresh peripheral blood supplied the PBMCs. Sequencing was performed on blood. V usage is TRBV7-9 and J usage is TRBJ1-5; D may be TRBD1 (6 bases). The TCR comes from a middle-aged man with Graves' hyperthyroidism. The CDR3 DNA sequence: TGTGCCAGCAGCTTTGGGGGGGGGGCCGGCAATCAGCCCCAGCATTTT. Translating it yields CASSFGGGAGNQPQHF.